The clone carrying this TCR beta chain turned up a few times. The record originates from a study of CD8 T cells in ankylosing spondylitis. TCRdb called the 5' RACE reads again in MiXCR, with one record for every CDR3 protein. The sample records 200,000 to 300,000 distinct CDR3 sequences, about 11% being singletons. CDR3 length: 15 residues. Germline CDR1 reads MNHEY; CDR2 reads SVGAGI. V was trimmed by 4 bases and J by 1 base, leaving 13 bases between them. The source of this sequence is a male donor with ankylosing spondylitis or in good health (not recorded which). Sequencing was carried out using blood, either unsorted or a sorted T cell fraction (not recorded which). J is TRBJ1-1 and V is TRBV6-5, with TRBD1 as a possible D gene (6 bases). The CDR3, as DNA: TGTGCCAGCAGTTCGGGAGACAGGCGGAACACTGAAGCTTTCTTT. It specifies CASSSGDRRNTEAFF.